The 9 T cell receptor beta chains below all came from one sample that was sequenced in a study of PD-L1 blockade in urothelial cancer. Sequencing was performed with immunoSEQ multiplex PCR; in TCRdb, only in-frame clones are kept and a portion is missing. The sample shows about 93,000 clones, 85% to 90% of them seen only once. Regarding time point: pretreatment peripheral blood. Material: PBMCs, obtained around atezolizumab (anti-PD-L1) treatment. The origin of the receptors is a man aged 60-69 years with urothelial cancer.

This sequence joins TRBV5-1 and TRBJ1-4, with 9 bases lining up with TRBD1. CDR3 length: 16 amino acids. V trimming: 4 bases; J trimming: 5 bases; junction bases outside the gene matches: 9. Germline-derived CDR1 and CDR2 are SGHRS and YFSETQ. CDR3 in amino acids: CASSPEPGTGNEKLFF. The CDR3 coding sequence is TGCGCCAGCAGCCCCGAACCTGGGACAGGGAATGAAAAACTGTTTTTT. The full variable domain, completed using reference TRBV5-1 and TRBJ1-4, is KAGVTQTPRYLIKTRGQQVTLSCSPISGHRSVSWYQQTPGQGLQFLFEYFSETQRNKGNFPGRFSGRQFSNSRSEMNVSTLELGDSALYLCASSPEPGTGNEKLFFGSGTQLSVL.

The gene calls are TRBV7-9 and TRBJ1-6; D is possibly TRBD1 (6 bases). V lost 1 base and J 5 bases, leaving 12 bases between the germline ends. The CDR3 runs 16 residues. Germline V gene sequence: CDR1 SEHNR, CDR2 FQNEAQ (reference sequence). The CDR3 coding sequence is TGTGCCAGCAGCTTAGGGGTGGGGGGGCATAATTCACCCCTCCACTTT. Amino acids: CASSLGVGGHNSPLHF.

V and J are TRBV9 and TRBJ2-2, with 7 positions matching TRBD1. The germline V gene has CDR1 SGDLS and CDR2 YYNGEE. The length of the CDR3 is 13 residues. The trim removed 4 bases at V and 4 bases at J, leaving 1 base unmatched. CDR3 in amino acids: CASSRQGTGELFF. The CDR3 region has the DNA TGTGCCAGCAGCCGACAGGGCACCGGGGAGCTGTTTTTT.

The chain employs TRBV6-1 and TRBJ2-3; D uncertain. This CDR3 has 14 amino acids. CDR1 is MNHNS and CDR2 is SASEGT in the germline V gene. The V gene lost 2 bases and the J gene lost 2 bases, with 8 bases spanning the gap. The CDR3 reads CASSESGSTDTQYF. In DNA, the CDR3 is TGTGCCAGCAGTGAATCAGGTTCCACAGATACGCAGTATTTT.

The chain has TRBV5-5 and TRBJ2-3, with 14 bases fitting TRBD2. CDR1 and CDR2 from the germline V gene are SGHKS and YYEKEE (reference sequence). After removal of 0 bases from V and 13 bases from J, the junction contained 1 base not matched to a gene. The CDR3 spans 13 residues. CDR3 residues: CASSLEGLAGEYF. The DNA of the CDR3 is TGTGCCAGCAGCTTGGAGGGACTAGCGGGAGAGTATTTT. Using reference TRBV5-5 and TRBJ2-3 for the parts outside the CDR3, the full variable domain is DAGVTQSPTHLIKTRGQQVTLRCSPISGHKSVSWYQQVLGQGPQFIFQYYEKEERGRGNFPDRFSARQFPNYSSELNVNALLLGDSALYLCASSLEGLAGEYFGPGTRLTVL.

The rearrangement uses TRBV9 and TRBJ2-2; 11 bases map to TRBD2. The V gene end was trimmed by 4 bases and the J gene end by 2 bases; junction bases not matched to a gene: 4. This CDR3 region has 16 residues. Germline assignment: CDR1 SGDLS and CDR2 YYNGEE. The CDR3 nucleotides are TGTGCCAGCAGCAAAGGGACTAGCGGAAACACCGGGGAGCTGTTTTTT. Its translation is CASSKGTSGNTGELFF.

The chain employs TRBV4-3 and TRBJ2-3; 7 bases agree with TRBD2. This CDR3 has 15 residues. Germline V gene lookup returns CDR1 LGHNA and CDR2 YSLEER. The ends lost 0 bases at V and 1 base at J; junction bases unmatched: 1. DNA of the CDR3: TGCGCCAGCAGCCAAGAAGCGGGGCGCACAGATACGCAGTATTTT. It yields the protein CASSQEAGRTDTQYF.

The chain joins TRBV6-6 to TRBJ2-3; D uncertain. The CDR3 is made up of 11 amino acids. CDR1 MNHNY and CDR2 SVGAGI come from the germline V gene (reference sequence). The germline V and J ends were trimmed by 6 bases and 8 bases, with 9 bases remaining between them. The CDR3 protein is CASRIRSTQYF. For the CDR3, the DNA is TGTGCCAGCAGGATTAGAAGTACGCAGTATTTT.

The table lists this clone with a count of one. The chain combines TRBV5-8 with TRBJ1-2; TRBD1 might be the D (5 bases). CDR1 and CDR2 (germline): SGHTS, YDEGEE. V gave up 7 bases and J gave up 5 bases, with 12 bases separating them. The CDR3 runs to 12 residues. CDR3 in DNA: TGTGCCAGCTCCGGGGGTTTATATGGCTACACCTTC. Its protein is CASSGGLYGYTF.